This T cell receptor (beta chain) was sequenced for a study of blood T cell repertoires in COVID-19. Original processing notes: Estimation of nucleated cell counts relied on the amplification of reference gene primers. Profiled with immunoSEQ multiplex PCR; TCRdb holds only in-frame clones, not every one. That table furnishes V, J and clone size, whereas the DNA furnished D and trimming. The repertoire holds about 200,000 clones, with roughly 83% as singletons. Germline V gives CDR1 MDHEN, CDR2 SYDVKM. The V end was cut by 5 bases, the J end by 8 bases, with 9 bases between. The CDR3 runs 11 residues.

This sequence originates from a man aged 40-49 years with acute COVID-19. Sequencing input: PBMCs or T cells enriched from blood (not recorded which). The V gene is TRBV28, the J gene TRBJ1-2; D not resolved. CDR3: CASSALEGYTF. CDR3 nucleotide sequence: TGTGCCAGCAGTGCCTTAGAGGGCTACACCTTC.